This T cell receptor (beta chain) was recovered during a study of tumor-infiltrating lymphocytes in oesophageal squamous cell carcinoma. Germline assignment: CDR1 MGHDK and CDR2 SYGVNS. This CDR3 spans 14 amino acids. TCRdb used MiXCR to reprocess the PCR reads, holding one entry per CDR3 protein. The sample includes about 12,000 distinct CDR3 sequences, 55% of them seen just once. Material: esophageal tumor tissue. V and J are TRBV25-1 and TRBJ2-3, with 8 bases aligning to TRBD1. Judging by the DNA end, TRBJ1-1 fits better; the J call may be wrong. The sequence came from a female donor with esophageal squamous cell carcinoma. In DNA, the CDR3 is TGTGCCAGCAGTCGAGGACAGGGTGTCACTGAAGCTTTCTTT. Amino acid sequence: CASSRGQGVTEAFF.